This T cell receptor (beta chain) appears in the sequencing data of a study of early T cells in non-severe SARS-CoV-2 infection (dated by TCRdb to the early 2020s). Background on the whole study: Bulk RNA from unsorted whole blood was used for TCR sequencing, so alpha and beta chains could not be paired. Broad study findings and their caveats: VDJdb matching was skewed toward anti-spike CD8 responses, so virus-specific expansions were likely underestimated and private and CD4 specificities were missed.

This was a case-control study nested in a cohort of healthcare workers in London, UK, who had nasopharyngeal swab PCR tests and blood samples taken every week. Healthcare workers were enrolled in the week of the UK lockdown, from 23 to 31 March 2020, and were followed every week for up to roughly 15 weeks. Library method: 5' RACE. The listed sequencing device is NextSeq 500. To correct for sequencing error and PCR bias, the TCR library protocol tagged individual cDNA molecules with unique molecular identifiers. Both TCR alpha and beta chains were sequenced, and tight co-correlation was observed between alpha and beta sequence abundances in each sample. The authors' analysis ran thus. Decombinator V4 was used to perform V gene, J gene and CDR3 annotation of TCR sequences. TCRs were defined as expanded if a significant change between any two time points was detected under a Poisson model with p below 0.0001. TCR abundances were normalised to the total number of TCRs sequenced per sample and were expressed as counts per million. MAIT TCRs were defined by TRAV1-2 paired with TRAJ12, TRAJ20 or TRAJ33, and iNKT TCRs by TRAV10 paired with TRAJ18. A search of VDJdb, accessed on 1 November 2021, was run for TCRs annotated to CMV, EBV and SARS-CoV-2, with TCRs annotated for multiple antigens excluded. TCRdb passed the public sequencing reads through fastp at Q25 and MiXCR, retaining productive beta sequences. For every CDR3 protein sequence, its rows merge into one entry that carries the most common genes and DNA. None of the V and J calls come from the authors' own analysis; TCRdb made them. Recorded for this sample are 100,000 to 130,000 distinct CDR3 sequences; around 10% of them occurred a single time. 3% to 3.5% of the sample lies in the top ten.

Regarding this clonotype: The antigen this receptor binds is unknown. No quality values exist for individual bases; no much larger clone is one base distant.

After removal of 5 bases from V and 7 bases from J, the junction retains 6 bases not matched to a gene. The CDR3 runs 14 residues from the cysteine to the phenylalanine. Only the CDR3 DNA stays, 42 bases, in frame from base 1. The receptor was derived from an adult who was a healthcare worker with PCR-confirmed SARS-CoV-2 infection or an uninfected control (not recorded which). Input material: whole blood. The chain is assembled from TRBV12-3 or TRBV12-4 and TRBJ1-5, and TRBD1 aligns with 9 junction nucleotides. The CDR3 region: CASSIQGAWQPQHF. The DNA sequence is TGTGCCAGCAGTATACAGGGGGCTTGGCAGCCCCAGCATTTT.